Listed below are T cell receptor beta chains from one sample, sequenced in a study of T-cell memory formation after mild COVID-19. TCRdb fed the 5' RACE reads into MiXCR, producing one record per CDR3 protein. The sample holds under 550,000 distinct CDR3 sequences, roughly 20% seen once. The sample was PBMCs or a T cell subset sorted from them (not recorded which). These receptors all come from an adult woman who had mild COVID-19 (a few samples of this study predate the infection). Cell type and time point are not known. The conserved cysteine and the conserved F or W are not part of the CDR3 here. Fields, in order: J gene, V gene, clone size, CDR3 protein. Not all rows give a size; the values are once, few, many and, for expanded clones, a class.

j_gene: TRBJ2-3; v_gene: TRBV4-2; abundance: few; CDR3aa: ASSQVPGLGTDTQY
j_gene: TRBJ1-1; v_gene: TRBV3-1; abundance: NA; CDR3aa: ASSQDPPGVTEAF
j_gene: TRBJ2-7; v_gene: TRBV4-1; abundance: few; CDR3aa: ASSQGSGTSGGHGGYEQY
j_gene: TRBJ2-3; v_gene: TRBV18; abundance: few; CDR3aa: ASSPPVRADTQY
j_gene: TRBJ1-2; v_gene: TRBV5-1; abundance: NA; CDR3aa: ASSPGQGHHGYT
j_gene: TRBJ1-1; v_gene: TRBV30; abundance: few; CDR3aa: AWSRGIGDTEAF
j_gene: TRBJ2-1; v_gene: TRBV6-6; abundance: NA; CDR3aa: ASSYPRQQIYNEQF
j_gene: TRBJ2-2; v_gene: TRBV6-2/TRBV6-3; abundance: NA; CDR3aa: ASREEAGELF
j_gene: TRBJ2-5; v_gene: TRBV5-6; abundance: few; CDR3aa: ASTERLAGGETQY
j_gene: TRBJ1-6; v_gene: TRBV3-1; abundance: NA; CDR3aa: ASSRAGAVYNSPLH
j_gene: TRBJ2-7; v_gene: TRBV7-9; abundance: many; CDR3aa: ASSFTESYEQY
j_gene: TRBJ1-1; v_gene: TRBV7-9; abundance: few; CDR3aa: ASTNLAGKGRREAF
j_gene: TRBJ1-2; v_gene: TRBV20-1; abundance: many; CDR3aa: SAAPTSGPNYGYT
j_gene: TRBJ2-1; v_gene: TRBV6-2/TRBV6-3; abundance: few; CDR3aa: ASSSHNEQF
j_gene: TRBJ1-2; v_gene: TRBV6-1; abundance: few; CDR3aa: ASIPGPAGYGYT
j_gene: TRBJ2-7; v_gene: TRBV6-2/TRBV6-3; abundance: NA; CDR3aa: ASLDKWTSGSLEQY
j_gene: TRBJ2-1; v_gene: TRBV12-3/TRBV12-4; abundance: NA; CDR3aa: ASSPRGQDYNEQF
j_gene: TRBJ2-3; v_gene: TRBV4-3; abundance: few; CDR3aa: ASSQNLREYRS
j_gene: TRBJ2-1; v_gene: TRBV3-1; abundance: few; CDR3aa: ASSQAAVGPLYNEQF
j_gene: TRBJ1-6; v_gene: TRBV5-1; abundance: NA; CDR3aa: ASSFQDRNSPLH
j_gene: TRBJ1-2; v_gene: TRBV20-1; abundance: NA; CDR3aa: SARLTGGNYGYT
j_gene: TRBJ2-2; v_gene: TRBV20-1; abundance: few; CDR3aa: SAHTGVIGELF
j_gene: TRBJ2-5; v_gene: TRBV12-3/TRBV12-4; abundance: NA; CDR3aa: ASSPVGLAVTQETQY
j_gene: TRBJ1-6; v_gene: TRBV20-1; abundance: NA; CDR3aa: SGGTNHNSPLH
j_gene: TRBJ2-7; v_gene: TRBV5-4; abundance: few; CDR3aa: ASSIYRDEQY
j_gene: TRBJ2-1; v_gene: TRBV20-1; abundance: NA; CDR3aa: SAERLAGDRWSNEQF
j_gene: TRBJ1-1; v_gene: TRBV28; abundance: few; CDR3aa: ASSFDRDRGETEAF
j_gene: TRBJ1-2; v_gene: TRBV11-2; abundance: NA; CDR3aa: TSSLVTGANYGYT
j_gene: TRBJ1-4; v_gene: TRBV5-1; abundance: NA; CDR3aa: ASSLGAQSNEKLF
j_gene: TRBJ1-1; v_gene: TRBV20-1; abundance: many; CDR3aa: SASGTAEAF
j_gene: TRBJ1-1; v_gene: TRBV9; abundance: few; CDR3aa: ASSAEWGTEAF
j_gene: TRBJ2-3; v_gene: TRBV6-2/TRBV6-3; abundance: NA; CDR3aa: ASRASQGGVTDTQY
j_gene: TRBJ1-2; v_gene: TRBV6-1; abundance: once; CDR3aa: ASSWDRYGYT
j_gene: TRBJ1-2; v_gene: TRBV5-1; abundance: NA; CDR3aa: ASSLAEFGTPGYT
j_gene: TRBJ2-7; v_gene: TRBV4-1; abundance: few; CDR3aa: ASSPTLIRDTSYEQY
j_gene: TRBJ1-2; v_gene: TRBV28; abundance: NA; CDR3aa: ASSLVQGWGYT
j_gene: TRBJ2-1; v_gene: TRBV20-1; abundance: NA; CDR3aa: SARDFVEGSNEQF
j_gene: TRBJ2-2; v_gene: TRBV23-1; abundance: few; CDR3aa: ASSQRGTMNTGELF
j_gene: TRBJ2-2; v_gene: TRBV2; abundance: NA; CDR3aa: ASRVQGGGGELF
j_gene: TRBJ2-7; v_gene: TRBV19; abundance: few; CDR3aa: ASSSLQGSYEQY
j_gene: TRBJ2-7; v_gene: TRBV6-6; abundance: NA; CDR3aa: ASSYAVWTGPYEQY
j_gene: TRBJ2-7; v_gene: TRBV4-2; abundance: NA; CDR3aa: ASSQDAAPLYEQY
j_gene: TRBJ2-1; v_gene: TRBV7-8; abundance: few; CDR3aa: ASSPAGGWEQF
j_gene: TRBJ2-3; v_gene: TRBV30; abundance: NA; CDR3aa: AWTQGNTDTQY
j_gene: TRBJ1-1; v_gene: TRBV30; abundance: few; CDR3aa: AWRGGQRGTEAF
j_gene: TRBJ2-5; v_gene: TRBV10-3; abundance: many; CDR3aa: AISGGETQY
j_gene: TRBJ2-3; v_gene: TRBV20-1; abundance: few; CDR3aa: SATYEGGHTDTQY
j_gene: TRBJ1-1; v_gene: TRBV12-3/TRBV12-4; abundance: many; CDR3aa: ASRPTGGDTEAF
j_gene: TRBJ2-7; v_gene: TRBV7-8; abundance: few; CDR3aa: ASSLDRRTGDYEQY
j_gene: TRBJ1-3; v_gene: TRBV9; abundance: NA; CDR3aa: ASSNRKSGTGEPSGNTIY
j_gene: TRBJ2-3; v_gene: TRBV18; abundance: NA; CDR3aa: ASSLMSGLDTQY
j_gene: TRBJ2-1; v_gene: TRBV30; abundance: few; CDR3aa: AWSFTLVSGRVNEQF
j_gene: TRBJ1-1; v_gene: TRBV25-1; abundance: NA; CDR3aa: ASSEPPSQAF
j_gene: TRBJ2-7; v_gene: TRBV30; abundance: few; CDR3aa: AWSPSGRAGEQY